This T cell receptor beta chain was observed in a study of Ad26.COV2.S vaccination and SARS-CoV-2 variants. Study findings and constraints: Relative to placebo recipients, vaccine recipients exhibited elevated spike-specific TCR breadth. Non-spike TCR breadth showed similarity between vaccine and placebo recipients.

In the case of this clone: The antigen remains unidentified.

Produced via immunoSEQ multiplex PCR; TCRdb's table is partial and in-frame only. The repertoire consists of 300,000 to 350,000 clones, with about nine tenths occurring once and the leading ten covering around 5%. Treatment defined: roughly 20 received Ad26.COV2.S at low or high dose, single or two shots; several received placebo; per-sample allocation not given. Vaccine and placebo recipients were sampled on day 63 after the first injection. Participants' vaccine, an Ad26 vector, delivered Wuhan-strain SARS-CoV-2 spike. CDR1 is DFQATT, CDR2 SNEGSKA, per germline (reference sequence). Trimming cost V 6 bases and J 4 bases, with 9 bases left between them. The CDR3 extends over 11 amino acids.

This TCR was recovered from a person between 18 and 65 years old who received the Ad26.COV2.S COVID-19 vaccine or a placebo. Source: peripheral blood, taken in a trial of Ad26.COV2.S vaccine versus placebo. The chain recombines TRBV20-1 with TRBJ2-5; the D gene is possibly TRBD2 (7 bases). This chain's CDR3 is CSAGGPETQYF. The CDR3 DNA sequence: TGCAGTGCGGGGGGGCCAGAGACCCAGTACTTC.